The clone carrying this T cell receptor (beta chain) was seen only a few times. Its target is not known. This CDR3 is built from 17 residues. Per the germline V gene, CDR1 is SGHTA and CDR2 is FQGNSA. Deletions cut 0 bases from V and 0 bases from J, with 9 bases between. The data stem from a study of response to subunit inactivated influenza vaccine. Study conclusions and caveats: Each seasonal influenza vaccination recruits few new T cells, the authors suggested.

TCRdb called the RT-PCR reads again in MiXCR, with one record for every CDR3 protein. The data contain 490,000 or so distinct CDR3 sequences, around 8% of them singletons. The chain carries TRBV7-2 and TRBJ1-6; D is ambiguous. The TCR sequence derives from a man in his fifties or sixties who received an inactivated influenza vaccine. Sequencing used PBMCs from blood, obtained less than 30 months after vaccination. The CDR3 is CASSLASGSSYNSPLHF. Here the CDR3 DNA reads TGTGCCAGCAGCTTAGCGTCGGGAAGCTCCTATAATTCACCCCTCCACTTT.